This TCR beta chain came from a study of a mutant IDH1 vaccine in newly diagnosed glioma. At the level of the study: Vaccinations, eight in total, occurred in weeks 1, 3, 5, 7, 11, 15, 19, 23.

A remark on this clone: Antigen: not known.

This CDR3 spans 14 amino acids. V was pared by 4 bases and J by 2 bases, with 4 bases of the junction left unmatched. CDR1 and CDR2 from the germline V gene are SGHAT and FQNNGV. TCRdb keeps only in-frame clones here, not all; method: immunoSEQ multiplex PCR. The sample carries under 85,000 clones, approximately 89% recorded once. Time point noted: week 23, last vaccination. Alongside topical imiquimod, each dose of vaccine comprised 300 ug of mutant IDH1 20-mer peptide. Sequenced material: PBMCs, taken from a glioma patient whose treatment included an IDH1 peptide vaccine. The V and J genes are TRBV11-2 and TRBJ2-7; TRBD2 matches at 8 bases. The clonotype comes from a woman between 45 and 60 years old with glioma. CDR3 loop: CASSWGREAYEQYF. CDR3 bases: TGTGCCAGCAGCTGGGGGCGGGAGGCCTACGAGCAGTACTTC.